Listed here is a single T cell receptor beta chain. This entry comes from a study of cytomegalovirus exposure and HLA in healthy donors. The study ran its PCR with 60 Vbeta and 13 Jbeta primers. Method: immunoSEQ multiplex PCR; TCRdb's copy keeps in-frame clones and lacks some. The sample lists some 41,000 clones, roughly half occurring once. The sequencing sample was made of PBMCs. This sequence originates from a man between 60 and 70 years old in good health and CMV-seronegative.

CDR3 nucleotide sequence: TGTGCCAGCGGGAGGACAGGGGGCTTGAACACTGAAGCTTTCTTT. This gives the protein CASGRTGGLNTEAFF. The chain combines TRBV25-1 with TRBJ1-1, with 11 bases fitting TRBD1. Germline loops: CDR1 MGHDK, CDR2 SYGVNS. The CDR3 has 15 residues. V shed 8 bases, J shed 0 bases, and the junction held 5 bases outside the gene matches. The full variable domain, its missing parts supplied by reference TRBV25-1 and TRBJ1-1, is EADIYQTPRYLVIGTGKKITLECSQTMGHDKMYWYQQDPGMELHLIHYSYGVNSTEKGDLSSESTVSRIRTEHFPLTLESARPSHTSQYLCASGRTGGLNTEAFFGQGTRLTVV.